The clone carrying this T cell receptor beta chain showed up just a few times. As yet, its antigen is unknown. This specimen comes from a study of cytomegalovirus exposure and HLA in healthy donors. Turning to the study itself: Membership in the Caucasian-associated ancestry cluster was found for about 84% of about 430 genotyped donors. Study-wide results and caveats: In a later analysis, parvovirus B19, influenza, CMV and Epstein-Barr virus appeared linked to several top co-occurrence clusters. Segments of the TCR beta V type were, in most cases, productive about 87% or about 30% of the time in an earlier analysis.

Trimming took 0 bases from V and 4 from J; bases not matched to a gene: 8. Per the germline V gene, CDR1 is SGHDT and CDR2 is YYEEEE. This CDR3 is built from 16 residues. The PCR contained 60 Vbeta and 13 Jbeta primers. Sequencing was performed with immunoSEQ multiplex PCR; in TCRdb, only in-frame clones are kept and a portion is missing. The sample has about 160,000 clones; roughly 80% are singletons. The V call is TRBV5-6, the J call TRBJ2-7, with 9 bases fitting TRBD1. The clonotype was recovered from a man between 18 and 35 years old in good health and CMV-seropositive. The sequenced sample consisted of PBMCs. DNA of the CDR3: TGTGCCAGCAGCTTGGAGTTTTGGACAGGGGCGTACGAGCAGTACTTC. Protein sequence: CASSLEFWTGAYEQYF.